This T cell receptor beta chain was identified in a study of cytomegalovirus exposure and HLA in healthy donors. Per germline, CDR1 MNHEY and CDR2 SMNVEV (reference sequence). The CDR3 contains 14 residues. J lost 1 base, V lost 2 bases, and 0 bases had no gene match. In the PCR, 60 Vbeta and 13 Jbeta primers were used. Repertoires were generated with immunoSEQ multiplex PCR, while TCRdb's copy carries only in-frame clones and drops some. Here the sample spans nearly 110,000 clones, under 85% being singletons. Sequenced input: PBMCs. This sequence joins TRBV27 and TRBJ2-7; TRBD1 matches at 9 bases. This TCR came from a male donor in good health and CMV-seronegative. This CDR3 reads CASSLGTGSYEQYF. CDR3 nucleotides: TGTGCCAGCAGTTTAGGGACAGGGTCCTACGAGCAGTACTTC.